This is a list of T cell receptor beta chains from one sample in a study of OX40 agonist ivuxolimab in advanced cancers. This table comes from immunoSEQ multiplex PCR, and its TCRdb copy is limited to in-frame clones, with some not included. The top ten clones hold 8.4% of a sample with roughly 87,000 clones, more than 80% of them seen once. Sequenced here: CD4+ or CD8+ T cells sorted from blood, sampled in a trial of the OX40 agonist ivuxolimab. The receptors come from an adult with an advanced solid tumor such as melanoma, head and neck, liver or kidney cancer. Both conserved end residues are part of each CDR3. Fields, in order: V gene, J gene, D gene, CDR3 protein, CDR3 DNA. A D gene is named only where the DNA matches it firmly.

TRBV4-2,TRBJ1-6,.,CASSQSWAGTYNSPLHF,TGTGCCAGCAGCCAATCGTGGGCAGGGACCTATAATTCACCCCTCCACTTT
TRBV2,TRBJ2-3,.,CASRDGPGLSTDTQYF,TGTGCCAGCAGGGACGGCCCGGGACTTTCCACAGATACGCAGTATTTT
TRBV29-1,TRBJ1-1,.,CSVALEGTEAFF,TGCAGCGTTGCTTTGGAGGGCACTGAAGCTTTCTTT
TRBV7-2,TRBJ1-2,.,CASSLGGDTTMNGYTF,TGTGCCAGCAGCTTAGGAGGGGACACCACGATGAATGGCTACACCTTC
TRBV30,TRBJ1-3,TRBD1,CAWSFWTGGNTIYF,TGTGCCTGGAGTTTCTGGACAGGGGGAAACACCATATATTTT
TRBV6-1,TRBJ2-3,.,CASSEVWPYNPDTQYF,TGTGCCAGCAGTGAAGTCTGGCCCTATAACCCAGATACGCAGTATTTT
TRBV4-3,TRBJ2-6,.,CASSQDFSSGANVLTF,TGCGCCAGCAGCCAAGATTTCAGCTCCGGGGCCAACGTCCTGACTTTC
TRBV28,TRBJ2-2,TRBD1,CASTRQGSGELFF,TGTGCCAGCACCCGACAGGGTTCCGGGGAGCTGTTTTTT
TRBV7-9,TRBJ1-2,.,CASSPGTLGWGYTF,TGTGCCAGCAGCCCGGGGACCCTGGGGTGGGGCTACACCTTC
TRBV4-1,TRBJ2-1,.,CASSQDPGAPYNEQFF,TGCGCCAGCAGCCAAGACCCGGGGGCCCCCTACAATGAGCAGTTCTTC
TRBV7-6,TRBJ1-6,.,CASSLGQRSSYNSPLHF,TGTGCCAGCAGTTTAGGACAACGGAGCTCCTATAATTCACCCCTCCACTTT
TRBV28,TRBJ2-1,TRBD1,CASSGTGWAEQFF,TGTGCCAGCAGTGGGACAGGGTGGGCTGAGCAGTTCTTC
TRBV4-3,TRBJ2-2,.,CASSQDQTGRPGELFF,TGCGCCAGCAGCCAAGATCAGACGGGGCGTCCCGGGGAGCTGTTTTTT
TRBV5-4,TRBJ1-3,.,CASSLQGSGNTIYF,TGTGCCAGCAGCTTACAGGGCTCTGGAAACACCATATATTTT
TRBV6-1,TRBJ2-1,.,CASSEAMSSYNEQFF,TGTGCCAGCAGTGAAGCCATGAGCTCCTACAATGAGCAGTTCTTC